Each of the 20 T cell receptor beta chains below was sequenced from the same sample in a study of blood T cell repertoires in COVID-19. The assay was immunoSEQ multiplex PCR, and TCRdb's table has in-frame clones only and misses some. This repertoire shows some 250,000 clones, 91% found once; its top ten account for 0.95% to 1.5%. Sequencing input: PBMCs or T cells enriched from blood (not recorded which). The receptors here all came from a human donor in a cohort exposed to, infected with or recovered from COVID-19 (not recorded which). The donor label of this sample is uncertain.

The chain is built from TRBV14 and TRBJ2-7, with D possibly matching TRBD2 (5 bases). Germline CDR1 and CDR2: SGHDN and FVKESK. The CDR3 has 14 amino acids. V lost 6 bases and J 1 base, leaving 13 bases between the germline ends. The CDR3 DNA sequence: TGTGCCAGCAGTCGTCCGGGGTCTTCCTACGAGCAGTACTTC. This encodes CASSRPGSSYEQYF. The full variable domain, with the rest looked up from reference TRBV14 and TRBJ2-7, is EAGVTQFPSHSVIEKGQTVTLRCDPISGHDNLYWYRRVMGKEIKFLLHFVKESKQDESGMPNNRFLAERTGGTYSTLKVQPAELEDSGVYFCASSRPGSSYEQYFGPGTRLTVT.

The rearrangement links TRBV7-9 to TRBJ2-7, with D tentatively TRBD1 (6 bases). Germline V CDR1 and CDR2: SEHNR, FQNEAQ (reference sequence). V lost 3 bases and J 1 base, leaving 10 bases between the germline ends. The CDR3 consists of 14 residues. CDR3 nucleotides: TGTGCCAGCAGCTTTACAGGGCGATCCTACGAGCAGTACTTC. This encodes CASSFTGRSYEQYF.

The V call is TRBV5-1, the J call TRBJ1-1; tentative D call: TRBD1 (6 bases). Trimming took off 1 base at V and 4 bases at J, with 17 bases between the two ends. The CDR3 runs to 16 residues. Germline loops: CDR1 SGHRS, CDR2 YFSETQ. The DNA of the CDR3 is TGCGCCAGCAGCTTGACTAATACAGGGTCCCCCACTGAAGCTTTCTTT. Protein product: CASSLTNTGSPTEAFF.

J is TRBJ2-7 and V is TRBV20-1; D is possibly TRBD1 (6 bases). CDR1 is DFQATT, CDR2 SNEGSKA, per germline (reference sequence). Trimming removed 3 bases from V and 5 bases from J, with 23 bases in between. The CDR3 spans 16 residues. The CDR3 nucleotides read TGCAGTGCTAGTACTCTACAGGGCGAAGGTTATAACGAGCAGTACTTC. Translated: CSASTLQGEGYNEQYF.

This clone was recorded once. The rearrangement uses TRBV5-1 and TRBJ1-1, with D possibly being TRBD1 (5 bases). V was trimmed by 6 bases and J by 4 bases, leaving 16 bases between them. In germline, CDR1 is SGHRS, CDR2 YFSETQ. CDR3 length: 14 amino acids. Here the CDR3 reads CASTLSTGITEAFF. In nucleotides, the CDR3 is TGCGCCAGCACCCTGTCAACAGGAATCACTGAAGCTTTCTTT.

The chain combines TRBV24-1 with TRBJ1-5; perhaps TRBD1 as D (6 bases). Deletions cut 4 bases from V and 5 bases from J, with 14 bases between. Germline assignment: CDR1 KGHDR and CDR2 SFDVKD. The CDR3 contains 15 residues. CDR3: CATSEGRGGDQPQHF. The CDR3 DNA reads TGTGCCACCAGTGAAGGCAGGGGAGGGGATCAGCCCCAGCATTTT.

The chain joins TRBV20-1 to TRBJ1-2, with 8 bases lining up with TRBD1. J was trimmed by 7 bases and V by 2 bases; bases with no gene match: 0. The CDR3 is 11 amino acids. Germline lookup yields CDR1 DFQATT and CDR2 SNEGSKA (reference sequence). CDR3 region: CSARQGAGYTF. As DNA, the CDR3 is TGCAGTGCTAGACAGGGGGCTGGCTACACCTTC.

The rearrangement uses TRBV30 and TRBJ1-2, with D unclear. The CDR3 is 13 residues long. Trimming left V 0 bases short and J 4 bases short, with 9 bases between. The germline V gene encodes CDR1 GTSNPN and CDR2 SVGIG (reference sequence). Here the CDR3 DNA reads TGTGCCTGGAGTGTACCGAGGGTCTATGGCTACACCTTC. This sequence encodes CAWSVPRVYGYTF.

The V and J genes are TRBV7-9 and TRBJ2-2; perhaps TRBD1 as D (7 bases). This CDR3 has 16 residues. CDR1 is SEHNR, CDR2 FQNEAQ, per germline (reference sequence). Trimming removed 5 bases at V and 5 bases at J, with 18 bases between. Written as DNA, the CDR3 is TGTGCCAGCAGCCCCCGACAGGGCGGAGGGACCGGGGAGCTGTTTTTT. Protein: CASSPRQGGGTGELFF.

The CDR3 sequence is CASSQRGGARGTEAFF. DNA for the CDR3: TGCGCCAGCAGCCAAAGAGGTGGGGCGCGGGGGACTGAAGCTTTCTTT. The rearrangement joins TRBV4-1 to TRBJ1-1; D possibly corresponds to TRBD1 (5 bases). The CDR3 length is 16 residues. In germline, CDR1 is MGHRA, CDR2 YSYEKL. The V and J ends lost 2 bases and 5 bases respectively, with 18 bases between them.

The chain is built from TRBV11-3 and TRBJ1-1; D is ambiguous. CDR3 size: 16 residues. Germline CDR1 SGHNT, CDR2 YENEEA. V was shortened by 3 bases and J by 0 bases, with 14 bases between the two germline ends. The CDR3 DNA follows: TGTGCCAGCAGCTTTCCGACAAAGCTCATGAACACTGAAGCTTTCTTT. This gives the protein CASSFPTKLMNTEAFF.

The CDR3 loop is CASSPVGVVDTQYF. In DNA form, the CDR3 reads TGTGCCAGCAGCCCGGTAGGAGTGGTAGATACGCAGTATTTT. The chain is built from TRBV28 and TRBJ2-3; D call uncertain. CDR3 length: 14 residues. Deletions cut 6 bases from V and 5 bases from J, with 15 bases between. Per the germline V gene, CDR1 is MDHEN and CDR2 is SYDVKM.

V is TRBV4-3 and J is TRBJ1-3; no reliable D call. Trimming cost V 0 bases and J 2 bases, with 8 bases left between them. The CDR3 is made up of 15 amino acids. Germline V gene data show CDR1 as LGHNA and CDR2 as YSLEER. CDR3 DNA: TGCGCCAGCAGCCAAGACCGGGGTCCTGGAAACACCATATATTTT. It yields the protein CASSQDRGPGNTIYF.

This clone has just a few counts. This chain joins TRBV4-3 and TRBJ1-6; no clear D. The CDR3 runs 13 residues. The V end lost 0 bases, the J end lost 13 bases, and 10 bases lay between the germline ends. Germline CDR1 and CDR2: LGHNA and YSLEER. This CDR3 is CASSQDPGSPLHF. Here the CDR3 DNA reads TGCGCCAGCAGCCAAGATCCGGGGTCGCCCCTCCACTTT.

The CDR3 loop is CASSPTRSQETQYF. In nucleotides, the CDR3 is TGCGCCAGCAGTCCTACTAGATCCCAAGAGACCCAGTACTTC. The genes are TRBV4-3 and TRBJ2-5, with D perhaps matching TRBD2 (5 bases). V lost 6 bases to trimming and J lost 1 base, with 12 bases between them. The CDR3 loop spans 14 amino acids. Germline loops: CDR1 LGHNA, CDR2 YSLEER.

The J gene is TRBJ2-3, the V gene TRBV5-1, with 8 bases identical to TRBD2. Germline V lookup: CDR1 SGHRS, CDR2 YFSETQ. The length of the CDR3 is 17 residues. J was trimmed by 3 bases and V by 4 bases; bases with no gene match: 13. CDR3 DNA: TGCGCCAGCAGCCCCACTTCTCACGGGGGGGTAACAGATACGCAGTATTTT. Its protein product is CASSPTSHGGVTDTQYF.

V gene TRBV2 combines with J gene TRBJ2-1, with 9 bases matching TRBD2. Trimming at V came to 3 bases and at J to 2 bases, leaving 11 bases not matched to a gene. The germline V gene encodes CDR1 SNHLY and CDR2 FYNNEI. The CDR3 has 18 amino acids. CDR3: CASSDIAGVPVAYNEQFF. The DNA for the CDR3 is TGTGCCAGCAGTGATATAGCGGGGGTCCCCGTCGCCTACAATGAGCAGTTCTTC.

The V and J genes are TRBV2 and TRBJ1-4; TRBD1 matches at 10 bases. The V segment lost 8 bases and the J segment 6 bases; nucleotides outside the gene matches: 9. There are 15 residues in the CDR3. CDR1 and CDR2 (germline): SNHLY, FYNNEI. The CDR3 loop reads CASRRTGGRDEKLFF. The CDR3 DNA follows: TGTGCCAGCCGGCGGACAGGGGGAAGGGATGAAAAACTGTTTTTT.

The chain uses TRBV3-1 (or the pseudogene TRBV3-2) and TRBJ1-2, with D maybe TRBD1 (6 bases). Between the trimmed V and J ends, which lost 4 bases and 4 bases, there was a span of 13 bases. In germline, CDR1 is LGHDT, CDR2 YNNKEL (reference sequence). The CDR3 is made up of 14 amino acids. For the CDR3, the DNA is TGTGCCAGCAGCCGGGGGCAGTTCCTCTATGGCTACACCTTC. Translated, it gives CASSRGQFLYGYTF.

This chain connects TRBV24-1 to TRBJ1-2, with D uncertain. The CDR3 runs to 13 residues. V shed 4 bases and J shed 2 bases, with 7 bases lying between them. CDR1 is KGHDR and CDR2 is SFDVKD in the germline V gene. The CDR3 coding sequence is TGTGCCACCAGTGAGGGGAGGAACTATGGCTACACCTTC. Protein: CATSEGRNYGYTF.